Presented here are 24 T cell receptor beta chains from one specimen sequenced in a study of cytotoxic CD8 clonotypes in ibrutinib-treated CLL. The repertoire was sequenced with immunoSEQ multiplex PCR; TCRdb's copy has only in-frame clones and lacks some. The table shows some 130,000 clones, with 70% to 90% occurring only once. The input for sequencing was PBMCs, taken after 24 months of ibrutinib treatment. These receptors originate from a human donor with chronic lymphocytic leukemia.

This clone occurred a few times. The chain joins TRBV7-2 to TRBJ2-5, with 9 bases fitting TRBD1. The ends lost 1 base at V and 4 bases at J; junction bases unmatched: 7. CDR3 length equals 16 residues. The germline gives CDR1 SGHTA, CDR2 FQGNSA. CDR3 sequence: CASSLESGTGRETQYF. DNA of the CDR3: TGTGCCAGCAGCTTAGAGTCGGGGACAGGGAGAGAGACCCAGTACTTC.

The chain combines TRBV4-1 with TRBJ2-2; a weak D match, TRBD1 (6 bases). The V and J ends lost 2 bases and 2 bases respectively, with 12 bases between them. The V gene's germline CDR1 is MGHRA and CDR2 YSYEKL. The CDR3 contains 16 residues. CDR3 sequence (DNA): TGCGCCAGCAGCCAACCCCGGGACAAAAACACCGGGGAGCTGTTTTTT. Protein: CASSQPRDKNTGELFF.

This chain links TRBV29-1 with TRBJ2-5; no definite D call. In germline, CDR1 is SQVTM, CDR2 ANQGSEA. This CDR3 contains 15 residues. The V gene lost 6 bases and the J gene lost 4 bases, with 21 bases spanning the gap. CDR3 protein: CSVASSRMSGETQYF. CDR3 nucleotide sequence: TGCAGCGTCGCCTCCTCTAGAATGAGTGGAGAGACCCAGTACTTC.

This clone was detected once. The rearrangement joins TRBV29-1 to TRBJ1-1; D is perhaps TRBD1 (5 bases). V was trimmed by 3 bases and J by 4 bases, leaving 9 bases between them. The CDR3 spans 12 residues. Germline CDR1 SQVTM, CDR2 ANQGSEA. This CDR3 is CSVEWGGTEAFF. CDR3 DNA: TGCAGCGTTGAGTGGGGGGGCACTGAAGCTTTCTTT.

The V and J genes are TRBV25-1 and TRBJ2-7; 11 bases line up with TRBD1. The CDR3 runs 14 residues. V gave up 5 bases and J gave up 4 bases; unmatched junction bases: 4. Germline CDR1 reads MGHDK; CDR2 reads SYGVNS. The CDR3 sequence: CASSKGQGGYEQYF. As DNA, the CDR3 is TGTGCCAGCAGTAAGGGACAGGGGGGTTACGAGCAGTACTTC.

The chain joins TRBV2 to TRBJ2-2, with D perhaps matching TRBD1 or TRBD2 (6 bases each). Germline V gene lookup returns CDR1 SNHLY and CDR2 FYNNEI. This CDR3 comprises 15 residues. V lost 2 bases and J 3 bases, leaving 10 bases between the germline ends. CDR3 nucleotide sequence: TGTGCCAGCAGTGAATTCGGGGGCGACACCGGGGAGCTGTTTTTT. It encodes CASSEFGGDTGELFF. Combining the CDR3 with reference TRBV2 and TRBJ2-2 gives the whole variable domain EPEVTQTPSHQVTQMGQEVILRCVPISNHLYFYWYRQILGQKVEFLVSFYNNEISEKSEIFDDQFSVERPDGSNFTLKIRSTKLEDSAMYFCASSEFGGDTGELFFGEGSRLTVL.

The chain is built from TRBV2 and TRBJ2-2; D perhaps matches TRBD1 (6 bases). The CDR3 is made up of 15 amino acids. Per the germline V gene, CDR1 is SNHLY and CDR2 is FYNNEI. Trimming removed 6 bases at V and 5 bases at J, with 16 bases between. In nucleotides, the CDR3 is TGTGCCAGCAGCGAGCACGGGACACCGACCGGGGAGCTGTTTTTT. This codes for CASSEHGTPTGELFF.

This clone was seen a handful of times. The rearrangement joins TRBV21-1 to TRBJ1-1; the listed D gene, TRBD1, was not tested against the DNA. TRBV21-1 is an annotated pseudogene. The CDR3 is 19 amino acids. CDR3 bases: TGTGCCAGCAGCAAAGACTTGGGACAGGGGCCCCGCTCTGCCCCTGAAGCTTTCTTT. This sequence encodes CASSKDLGQGPRSAPEAFF.

This clone was recorded only once. The genes are TRBV29-1 and TRBJ1-2; D is possibly TRBD1 (5 bases). Trimming cost V 6 bases and J 7 bases, with 15 bases left between them. CDR1 and CDR2 from the germline V gene are SQVTM and ANQGSEA. There are 12 residues in the CDR3. Here the CDR3 reads CSVTYRTGGYTF. CDR3 nucleotide sequence: TGCAGCGTGACCTACAGGACGGGTGGCTACACCTTC.

This chain connects TRBV5-6 to TRBJ1-1; D gene unclear. The CDR3 totals 11 residues. V lost 6 bases and J lost 0, with 3 bases in between. The germline V gene has CDR1 SGHDT and CDR2 YYEEEE. DNA of the CDR3: TGTGCCAGCACCGTGAACACTGAAGCTTTCTTT. This gives the protein CASTVNTEAFF.

This sequence joins TRBV7-2 and TRBJ2-1; D is undetermined. Germline V gene data show CDR1 as SGHTA and CDR2 as FQGNSA. The V and J ends lost 1 base and 0 bases respectively, with 7 bases between them. This CDR3 comprises 15 residues. This CDR3 reads CASSLDPGSYNEQFF. CDR3 sequence (DNA): TGTGCCAGCAGCTTAGATCCGGGCTCCTACAATGAGCAGTTCTTC.

The chain couples TRBV28 to TRBJ2-7; D unresolved. CDR1 and CDR2 from the germline V gene are MDHEN and SYDVKM. The length of the CDR3 is 11 residues. The germline V and J ends were trimmed by 4 bases and 3 bases, with 4 bases remaining between them. The CDR3 coding sequence is TGTGCCAGCAGTTCGGACTACGAGCAGTACTTC. Translated, it gives CASSSDYEQYF.

V gene TRBV2 combines with J gene TRBJ2-3, with 13 bases fitting TRBD2. The CDR3 is 21 amino acids. Germline assignment: CDR1 SNHLY and CDR2 FYNNEI. Germline trimming cut 10 bases from V and 6 bases from J; bases unmatched to any gene: 28. DNA for the CDR3: TGTGCCATCCTTCCAAAATGGACGCGGGGAATAGGACTAGCGGGAGCCGATACGCAGTATTTT. It codes for CAILPKWTRGIGLAGADTQYF.

The chain uses TRBV19 and TRBJ1-2; TRBD1 agrees at 8 bases. Germline CDR1 LNHDA, CDR2 SQIVND (reference sequence). V gave up 7 bases and J gave up 2 bases; unmatched junction bases: 9. The CDR3 extends over 15 amino acids. This chain's CDR3 is CASTGQGRVNYGYTF. The CDR3 DNA reads TGTGCCAGTACAGGACAGGGACGGGTGAACTATGGCTACACCTTC.

Only one count was recorded for this clone. V and J are TRBV5-4 and TRBJ1-2; the D is unclear. The CDR3 is 12 amino acids. The germline V gene has CDR1 SGHNT and CDR2 YYREEE (reference sequence). V dropped 0 bases and J dropped 3 bases, with 3 bases sitting between them. CDR3 sequence reads: CASSLDDYGYTF. The CDR3 coding sequence is TGTGCCAGCAGCTTGGACGACTATGGCTACACCTTC.

The chain links TRBV7-3 to TRBJ2-2, with TRBD2 matching over 8 bases. This CDR3 comprises 16 residues. The V and J ends lost 3 bases and 5 bases, in that order; junction bases with no gene match: 8. Per germline, CDR1 SGHTA and CDR2 FQGTGA. Here the CDR3 DNA reads TGTGCCAGCAGCTTCGGGAGGAGCGGGGGAACCGGGGAGCTGTTTTTT. Encoded protein: CASSFGRSGGTGELFF.

This chain connects TRBV21-1 to TRBJ2-5. TRBV21-1 is assigned pseudogene status. CDR3 length: 12 amino acids. The CDR3 protein is CASSRGQETQYF. The CDR3 nucleotides are TGTGCCAGCAGCAGGGGCCAAGAGACCCAGTACTTC.

The V and J genes are TRBV7-2 and TRBJ2-7, with D perhaps TRBD2 (6 bases). The CDR3 is made up of 14 amino acids. Germline lookup yields CDR1 SGHTA and CDR2 FQGNSA. The V end lost 4 bases, the J end lost 4 bases, and 14 bases lay between the germline ends. In nucleotides, the CDR3 is TGTGCCAGCAGCTCACACCGGGACTTGTACGAGCAGTACTTC. Translating it yields CASSSHRDLYEQYF.

The rearrangement uses TRBV28 and TRBJ2-5; 8 bases agree with TRBD2. V shed 2 bases, J shed 2 bases, and the junction held 4 bases outside the gene matches. The CDR3 length is 15 residues. CDR1 and CDR2 from the germline V gene are MDHEN and SYDVKM. CDR3 sequence: CASSLAGGLQETQYF. In DNA, the CDR3 is TGTGCCAGCAGTTTAGCGGGGGGTTTACAAGAGACCCAGTACTTC. Full variable domain (remainder filled in from reference TRBV28 and TRBJ2-5): DVKVTQSSRYLVKRTGEKVFLECVQDMDHENMFWYRQDPGLGLRLIYFSYDVKMKEKGDIPEGYSVSREKKERFSLILESASTNQTSMYLCASSLAGGLQETQYFGPGTRLLVL.

The chain carries TRBV7-3 and TRBJ2-5; D possibly corresponds to TRBD1 (8 bases). Trimming shortened V by 5 bases and J by 4 bases, and 17 bases separated the two germline ends. This CDR3 comprises 15 residues. Germline V gene lookup returns CDR1 SGHTA and CDR2 FQGTGA. The CDR3 sequence: CASSVSGTGRETQYF. The CDR3 region has the DNA TGTGCCAGCAGCGTAAGCGGGACAGGAAGAGAGACCCAGTACTTC.

This clone appeared a single time. V is TRBV7-3 and J is TRBJ1-1; D possibly corresponds to TRBD1 (6 bases). The CDR3 runs to 12 residues. Germline V gene lookup returns CDR1 SGHTA and CDR2 FQGTGA. Between the trimmed V and J ends, which lost 7 bases and 4 bases, there was a span of 10 bases. The CDR3 protein is CASNRDSTEAFF. The CDR3, as DNA: TGTGCCAGCAACAGGGATTCCACTGAAGCTTTCTTT. Filled out from reference TRBV7-3 and TRBJ1-1, the complete variable domain reads GAGVSQTPSNKVTEKGKYVELRCDPISGHTALYWYRQSLGQGPEFLIYFQGTGAADDSGLPNDRFFAVRPEGSVSTLKIQRTERGDSAVYLCASNRDSTEAFFGQGTRLTVV.

The chain recombines TRBV15 with TRBJ1-1; D not resolved. CDR1 is LNHNV, CDR2 YYDKDF, per germline (reference sequence). The V end was cut by 1 base, the J end by 1 base, with 13 bases between. This CDR3 comprises 16 residues. The CDR3 spells CATSRGTQSRNTEAFF. The DNA of the CDR3 is TGTGCCACCAGCAGAGGCACACAGAGCCGGAACACTGAAGCTTTCTTT.

With respect to this clone: One end of the junction varies from germline; a read error may be responsible. V and J are TRBV12-5 and TRBJ1-5, with TRBD1 as a possible D gene (5 bases). Germline V lookup: CDR1 LGHNT, CDR2 FRNRAP. The CDR3 runs to 9 residues. The CDR3 DNA follows: TGTGCCCAGAACCTGAGAGGGGTGTTT. This sequence encodes CAQNLRGVF.

CDR3 bases: TGTGCCAGCAGCCACACGGGGGTTGGCGGCTACACCTTC. Residues: CASSHTGVGGYTF. This chain uses TRBV4-2 with TRBJ1-2, with a possible D match to TRBD1 (5 bases). Germline CDR1 is LGHNA and CDR2 is YNFKEQ. V dropped 3 bases and J dropped 8 bases, with 13 bases sitting between them. CDR3 length: 13 residues.